The following is a T cell receptor beta chain sequence with its context. V was clipped by 4 bases and J by 5 bases, with 20 bases between them. The CDR3 is 16 residues long. Germline V gene lookup returns CDR1 SGHVS and CDR2 FQNEAQ. Clones were sequenced by immunoSEQ multiplex PCR, and TCRdb holds only the in-frame ones, with some missing. The table has more than 250,000 clones, around 82% seen once. The data were taken from a study of blood T cell repertoires in COVID-19. Study context: T cells, B-cell-depleted T cells, or PBMCs supplied cDNA or gDNA.

This rearrangement joins TRBV7-8 to TRBJ1-1; D is possibly TRBD1 (5 bases). The receptor was isolated from a woman in her 50s with acute or convalescent COVID-19. The specimen was peripheral blood. The CDR3 DNA reads as TGTGCCAGCAGCTCCCCGGGGGGGGGTGGCGGGACTGAAGCTTTCTTT. It translates to CASSSPGGGGGTEAFF.